One sample yielded the 5 T cell receptor beta chains listed below, sequenced in a study of radiation and T cells in renal cell carcinoma. This sample's time point: baseline pretreatment blood. Treatment noted: 15 Gy SBRT to primary tumor, nephrectomy 4 weeks later. Only in-frame clones appear in the TCRdb table, and some are missing; sequencing was by immunoSEQ multiplex PCR. This table has roughly 100,000 clones, approximately 83% appearing once. Sequenced material: blood, taken from a patient whose treatment included radiotherapy and nephrectomy. The receptors come from a man in his fifties or sixties with renal cell carcinoma.

The chain combines TRBV28 with TRBJ1-5; D gene unclear. Germline V gene data show CDR1 as MDHEN and CDR2 as SYDVKM. This CDR3 has 16 residues. The germline V and J ends were trimmed by 5 bases and 6 bases, with 20 bases remaining between them. The CDR3 protein is CASSPWERIVGQPQHF. CDR3 sequence (DNA): TGTGCCAGCAGTCCCTGGGAGAGGATAGTGGGTCAGCCCCAGCATTTT.

This clone turned up a few times. This chain joins TRBV28 and TRBJ2-1; D gene unclear. The V gene lost 3 bases and the J gene lost 10 bases, with 7 bases spanning the gap. The length of the CDR3 is 11 residues. CDR1 MDHEN and CDR2 SYDVKM come from the germline V gene. The CDR3 spells CASSFQNEQFF. CDR3 bases: TGTGCCAGCAGTTTCCAGAACGAGCAGTTCTTC.

The rearrangement uses TRBV7-2 and TRBJ2-3, with D tentatively TRBD1 (6 bases). Trimming took off 1 base at V and 0 bases at J, with 11 bases between the two ends. The CDR3 is 16 residues long. Germline loops: CDR1 SGHTA, CDR2 FQGNSA. The CDR3 bases are TGTGCCAGCAGCTTAGAAGGACAGCTGAGCACAGATACGCAGTATTTT. Amino acids: CASSLEGQLSTDTQYF.

This clone was detected a few times. V and J are TRBV9 and TRBJ1-1; D remains ambiguous. The germline CDR1 and CDR2 sequences are SGDLS and YYNGEE. The CDR3 is 17 amino acids. V lost 0 bases to trimming and J lost 1 base, with 16 bases between them. The CDR3, as DNA: TGTGCCAGCAGCGTAGTCCCGGCCCTGCCACCGAACACTGAAGCTTTCTTT. It is translated as CASSVVPALPPNTEAFF. Based on the CDR3 plus reference TRBV9 and TRBJ1-1, the full variable domain is DSGVTQTPKHLITATGQRVTLRCSPRSGDLSVYWYQQSLDQGLQFLIQYYNGEERAKGNILERFSAQQFPDLHSELNLSSLELGDSALYFCASSVVPALPPNTEAFFGQGTRLTVV.

CDR3: CASRRTGRDGYTF. CDR3 nucleotide sequence: TGTGCCAGCAGACGGACAGGGCGGGATGGCTACACCTTC. The V and J genes are TRBV27 and TRBJ1-2, with TRBD1 matching over 8 bases. V was clipped by 6 bases and J by 6 bases; unmatched bases: 6. The CDR3 sequence is 13 residues long. Germline lookup yields CDR1 MNHEY and CDR2 SMNVEV (reference sequence).